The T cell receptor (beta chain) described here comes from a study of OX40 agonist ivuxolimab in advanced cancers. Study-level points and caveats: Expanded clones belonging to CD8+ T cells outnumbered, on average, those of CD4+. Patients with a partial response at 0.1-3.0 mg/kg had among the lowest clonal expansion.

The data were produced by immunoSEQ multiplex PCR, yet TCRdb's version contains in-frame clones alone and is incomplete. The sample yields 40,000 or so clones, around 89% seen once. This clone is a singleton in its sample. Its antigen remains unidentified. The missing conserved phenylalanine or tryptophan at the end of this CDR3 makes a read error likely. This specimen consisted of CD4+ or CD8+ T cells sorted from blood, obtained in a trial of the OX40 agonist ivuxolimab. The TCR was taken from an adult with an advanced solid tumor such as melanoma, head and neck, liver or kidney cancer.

The CDR3: CASGSSYNSPLHL. In DNA form, the CDR3 reads TGTGCCAGCGGGAGCTCCTATAATTCACCCCTCCACCTT. This chain joins TRBV7-2 and TRBJ1-6; D unclear. CDR1 is SGHTA and CDR2 is FQGNSA in the germline V gene. V lost 8 bases, J lost 0 bases, and 5 bases lay in between. The CDR3 consists of 13 residues.